The rows below give T cell receptor beta chains drawn from one sample of a study of CD8 T cells in Susac syndrome. Each CDR3 protein gets one entry after TCRdb re-called the immunoSEQ multiplex PCR reads with MiXCR. This sample has some 120,000 distinct CDR3 sequences, with approximately 95% found just once. The sample comprised CD8+ T cells from PBMCs. These receptors were taken from a human donor with multiple sclerosis. Both conserved end residues are part of each CDR3. A D gene is named only where the DNA matches it firmly. Clone size is not always given. Where it is, it says once, few, many or a class for expanded clones.

abundance	j_gene	v_gene	d_gene	CDR3nt	CDR3aa
-	TRBJ2-3	TRBV7-9	TRBD1	TGTGCCAGCAGCATTAACAGGGGGTTGGCCCGCAATCCAGATACGCAGTATTTT	CASSINRGLARNPDTQYF
-	TRBJ1-2	TRBV10-3	-	TGTGCCATCAGTGAGGGTGGGGTAGGCTATGGCTACACCTTC	CAISEGGVGYGYTF
-	TRBJ2-5	TRBV7-3	-	TGTGCCAGCAGCTTAGTTGGCGGATTCCAAGAGACCCAGTACTTC	CASSLVGGFQETQYF
-	TRBJ2-2	TRBV10-3	-	TGTGCCATCAGTGAAGGTACCGGGGAGCTGTTTTTT	CAISEGTGELFF
few	TRBJ1-5	TRBV7-6	-	TGTGCCAGCAGCTTAGGGGCAGGGAATCAGCCCCAGCATTTT	CASSLGAGNQPQHF
-	TRBJ1-1	TRBV15	-	TGTGCCACCAGCAGAGATCTTGCGCAGGGGAACACTGAAGCTTTCTTT	CATSRDLAQGNTEAFF
-	TRBJ2-3	TRBV7-2	-	TGTGCCAGCAGCTTAAATCTCGCGGGGCCCACAGATACGCAGTATTTT	CASSLNLAGPTDTQYF
few	TRBJ2-3	TRBV5-1	-	TGTGCCAGCAGCGAGGGCCCGGCTGGAGATACGCAGTATTTT	CASSEGPAGDTQYF
-	TRBJ2-1	TRBV14	TRBD2	TGTGCCAGCAGCCAAGAGGGACTACACTACAATGAGCAGTTCTTC	CASSQEGLHYNEQFF
-	TRBJ1-5	TRBV12-3/TRBV12-4	-	TGTGCCAGCAGTTTAACAGGAGTGGGCAATCAGCCCCAGCATTTT	CASSLTGVGNQPQHF
-	TRBJ2-1	TRBV12-5	-	TGTGCTAGTGGGGTCTCAGGGTACAATGAGCAGTTCTTC	CASGVSGYNEQFF
-	TRBJ1-1	TRBV13	TRBD1	TGTGCCAGCAGCCGTATGACAGGGGAGGCTTTCTTT	CASSRMTGEAFF
-	TRBJ2-5	TRBV20-1	TRBD1	TGCAGTCCACGCAGCCCAGGGGGCGTTGAGACCCAGTACTTC	CSPRSPGGVETQYF
once	TRBJ1-2	TRBV27	-	TGTGCCAGCAGTCAAGGGGCAGTAGCTTTGGGGGGCTACACCTTC	CASSQGAVALGGYTF
-	TRBJ2-3	TRBV20-1	TRBD1	TGCAGTGCTAGAGAGCCGGGACAGGGAATAGATACGCAGTATTTT	CSAREPGQGIDTQYF
-	TRBJ2-3	TRBV15	-	TGTGCCACCCAGAGCTCGGGAGTCACAGATACGCAGTATTTT	CATQSSGVTDTQYF
-	TRBJ2-2	TRBV3-1	-	TGTGCCAGCAGGGAGGGTGCCCGGGAGCTGTTTTTT	CASREGARELFF
-	TRBJ2-5	TRBV3-1	TRBD2	TGTGCCAGCAGCCAAGTGGTTTCGGGAGGGCAAGAGACCCAGTACTTC	CASSQVVSGGQETQYF
-	TRBJ2-7	TRBV3-1	-	TGTGCCAGCAGCCCACTCAACAGGGAAGCCAGGTACGAGCAGTACTTC	CASSPLNREARYEQYF
-	TRBJ2-4	TRBV20-1	-	TGCAGTGCTAGAGATCGTAGGGATGCCAAAAACATTCAGTACTTC	CSARDRRDAKNIQYF
-	TRBJ1-2	TRBV12-3/TRBV12-4	TRBD1	TGTGCCAGCAATGGGGACAGCTACTATGGCTACACCTTC	CASNGDSYYGYTF
-	TRBJ2-2	TRBV7-9	-	TGTGCCAGCAGCTTACGAGGCGGCAGAGCGAACACCGGGGAGCTGTTTTTT	CASSLRGGRANTGELFF
-	TRBJ2-5	TRBV4-1	-	TGCGCCAGCAGCCAGGGGGCAGCCGGGGCGGAGACCCAGTACTTC	CASSQGAAGAETQYF
-	TRBJ2-7	TRBV18	-	TGTGCCAGCTCAGCGGACTACGAGCAGTACTTC	CASSADYEQYF
once	TRBJ2-5	TRBV5-1	TRBD2	TGCGCCAGCAGCGGGACTAGCGGGAGATCGGAGACCCAGTACTTC	CASSGTSGRSETQYF
-	TRBJ2-1	TRBV24-1	-	TGTGCCACCAGTGATTTGCAAAGTGAGGGGTTTTCCTACAATGAGCAGTTCTTC	CATSDLQSEGFSYNEQFF
-	TRBJ2-7	TRBV19	-	TGTGCCAGTAGTCCTTCCCCGATGGCTTTGGAGCAGTACTTC	CASSPSPMALEQYF
once	TRBJ2-6	TRBV11-1	TRBD2	TGTGCCAGCAGCTTCCCAACCGGACTAGCGCGAAGCTCTGGGGCCAACGTCCTGACTTTC	CASSFPTGLARSSGANVLTF
once	TRBJ2-1	TRBV25-1	-	TGTGCCAGCAGTGCAGGACAGTACAGCAAGCAGTTCTTC	CASSAGQYSKQFF
once	TRBJ2-7	TRBV4-1	TRBD2	TGCGCCAGCAGCCAAGGACTAGCGGGGGACTACGAGCAGTACTTC	CASSQGLAGDYEQYF
once	TRBJ2-2	TRBV24-1	-	TGTGCCACCAGTGATTTCATCGGGGATAACACCGGGGAGCTGTTTTTT	CATSDFIGDNTGELFF
few	TRBJ2-7	TRBV7-9	-	TGTGCCAGCAGTTTAGTCAGGGGATCCTACGAGCAGTACTTC	CASSLVRGSYEQYF
-	TRBJ1-1	TRBV24-1	-	TGTGCCACCAGTTTCGGCACTAGCACTGAAGCTTTCTTT	CATSFGTSTEAFF
-	TRBJ2-1	TRBV7-3	-	TGTGCCAGCAGCTTAACGAGGTTAACGGAGCAGTTCTTC	CASSLTRLTEQFF
-	TRBJ2-3	TRBV9	-	TGTGCCAGCAGCGTGTGGGATACAGGAAAAGATACGCAGTATTTT	CASSVWDTGKDTQYF
-	TRBJ2-5	TRBV4-1	-	TGCGCCAGCAGCCAAGAGCCCCACAGATACCAAGAGACCCAGTACTTC	CASSQEPHRYQETQYF
-	TRBJ2-1	TRBV4-1	TRBD1	TGCGCCAGCAGCCAAGCAGGGGGAGTCTACAATGAGCAGTTCTTC	CASSQAGGVYNEQFF
-	TRBJ1-3	TRBV7-6	-	TGTGCCAGCAGCGTCTCTGGAAACACCATATATTTT	CASSVSGNTIYF
-	TRBJ2-2	TRBV24-1	-	TGTGCCACCAGTGATCGCAGGGTGAACACCGGGGAGCTGTTTTTT	CATSDRRVNTGELFF
-	TRBJ1-2	TRBV5-1	-	TGCGCCAGCAGCTTGGGGCGTAATACCTATGGCTACACCTTC	CASSLGRNTYGYTF
few	TRBJ2-1	TRBV24-1	-	TGTGCCACCAGTCAGGAGAACTACAATGAGCAGTTCTTC	CATSQENYNEQFF
-	TRBJ2-1	TRBV9	TRBD1	TGTGCCAGCAGCTCCGGACAGGGGATTGAGCAGTTCTTC	CASSSGQGIEQFF
-	TRBJ1-4	TRBV7-9	-	TGTGCCAGCAGCTTAGCCGACGATGGACTGTCGGAAAAACTGTTTTTT	CASSLADDGLSEKLFF
-	TRBJ1-1	TRBV5-1	TRBD1	TGCGCCAGCAGCTTGGTAGGGCAGGGGGCTGAGAACACTGAAGCTTTCTTT	CASSLVGQGAENTEAFF
-	TRBJ2-2	TRBV15	TRBD1	TGTGCCACCAGCAGAGATCGTGGACAGGGGAGCACCGGGGAGCTGTTTTTT	CATSRDRGQGSTGELFF
-	TRBJ1-2	TRBV28	TRBD1	TGTGCCAGCAGCTATGGACAGGGAAGTCCCTATGGCTACACCTTC	CASSYGQGSPYGYTF
once	TRBJ1-6	TRBV9	-	TGTGCCAGCAGTGCGAGAGGGACTAGCTCCTATAATTCACCCCTCCACTTT	CASSARGTSSYNSPLHF
once	TRBJ2-1	TRBV27	-	TGTGCCAGCAGTTTATACGGAGGGGCGGATGAGCAGTTCTTC	CASSLYGGADEQFF
few	TRBJ1-1	TRBV12-3/TRBV12-4	TRBD1	TGTGCCAGCAGTCCCAGGACAGGGGGGAACACTGAAGCTTTCTTT	CASSPRTGGNTEAFF
-	TRBJ1-1	TRBV4-1	-	TGCGCCAGCAGCCAACCACTCGGCCGAGGCGCTGAAGCTTTCTTT	CASSQPLGRGAEAFF
-	TRBJ2-5	TRBV9	-	TGTGCCAGCAGCGCCTCCGGGAACGGACAAGAGACCCAGTACTTC	CASSASGNGQETQYF
-	TRBJ1-1	TRBV7-9	-	TGTGCCAGCAGCTCCCTGGACGGACTGAACACTGAAGCTTTCTTT	CASSSLDGLNTEAFF